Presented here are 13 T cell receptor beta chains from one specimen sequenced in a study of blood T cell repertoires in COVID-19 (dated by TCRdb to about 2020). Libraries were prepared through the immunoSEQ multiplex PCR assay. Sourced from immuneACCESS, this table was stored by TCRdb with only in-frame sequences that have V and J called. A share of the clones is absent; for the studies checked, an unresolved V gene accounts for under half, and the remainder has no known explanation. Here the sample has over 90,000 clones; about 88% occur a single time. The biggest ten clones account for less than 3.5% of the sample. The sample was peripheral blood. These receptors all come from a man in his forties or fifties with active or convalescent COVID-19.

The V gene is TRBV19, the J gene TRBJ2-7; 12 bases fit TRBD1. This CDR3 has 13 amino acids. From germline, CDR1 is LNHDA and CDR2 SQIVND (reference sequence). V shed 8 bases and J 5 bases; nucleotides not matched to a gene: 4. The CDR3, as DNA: TGTGCCAGTGCCGGGACAGGGGGCCACGAGCAGTACTTC. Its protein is CASAGTGGHEQYF.

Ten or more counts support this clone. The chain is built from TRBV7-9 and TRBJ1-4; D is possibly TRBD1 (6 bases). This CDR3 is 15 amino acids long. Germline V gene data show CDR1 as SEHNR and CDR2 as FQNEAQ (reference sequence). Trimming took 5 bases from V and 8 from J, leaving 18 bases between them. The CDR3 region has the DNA TGTGCCAGCAGCCCCAACAGGGTGGGTCGGGAAAAACTGTTTTTT. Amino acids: CASSPNRVGREKLFF.

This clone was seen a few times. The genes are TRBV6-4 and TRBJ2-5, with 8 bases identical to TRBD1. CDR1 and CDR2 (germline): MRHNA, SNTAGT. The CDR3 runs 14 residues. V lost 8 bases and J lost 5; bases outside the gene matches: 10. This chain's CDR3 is CASSGPGGEETQYF. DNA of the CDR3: TGTGCCAGCTCTGGGCCAGGGGGCGAGGAGACCCAGTACTTC.

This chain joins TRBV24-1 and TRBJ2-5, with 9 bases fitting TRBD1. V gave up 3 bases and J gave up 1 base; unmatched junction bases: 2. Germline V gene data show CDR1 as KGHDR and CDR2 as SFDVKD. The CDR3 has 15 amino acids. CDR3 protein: CATSDGTGPQETQYF. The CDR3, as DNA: TGTGCCACCAGTGATGGGACAGGGCCCCAAGAGACCCAGTACTTC.

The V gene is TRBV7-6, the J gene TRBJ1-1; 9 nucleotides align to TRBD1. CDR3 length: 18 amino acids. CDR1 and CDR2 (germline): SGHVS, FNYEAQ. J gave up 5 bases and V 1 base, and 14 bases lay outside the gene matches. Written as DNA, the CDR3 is TGTGCCAGCAGCTTAGTTGGTGGGACAGGGTTAGGGTCGACTGAAGCTTTCTTT. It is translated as CASSLVGGTGLGSTEAFF. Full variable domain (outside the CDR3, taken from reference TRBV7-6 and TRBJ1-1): GAGVSQSPRYKVTKRGQDVALRCDPISGHVSLYWYRQALGQGPEFLTYFNYEAQQDKSGLPNDRFSAERPEGSISTLTIQRTEQRDSAMYRCASSLVGGTGLGSTEAFFGQGTRLTVV.

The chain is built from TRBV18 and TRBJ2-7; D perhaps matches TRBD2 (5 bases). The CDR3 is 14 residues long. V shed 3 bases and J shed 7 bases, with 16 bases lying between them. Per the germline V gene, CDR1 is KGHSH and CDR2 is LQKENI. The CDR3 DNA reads TGTGCCAGCTCACCTGTGGGCGGGTTAGGGGAGCAGTACGTC. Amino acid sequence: CASSPVGGLGEQYV.

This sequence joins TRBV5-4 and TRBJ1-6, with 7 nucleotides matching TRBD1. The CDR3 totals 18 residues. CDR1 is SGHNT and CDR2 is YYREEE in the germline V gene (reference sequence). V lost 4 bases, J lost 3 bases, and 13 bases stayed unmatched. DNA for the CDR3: TGTGCCAGCAGCCTGGGAGGTAGGGGGCCCTACTATAATTCACCCCTCCACTTT. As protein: CASSLGGRGPYYNSPLHF.

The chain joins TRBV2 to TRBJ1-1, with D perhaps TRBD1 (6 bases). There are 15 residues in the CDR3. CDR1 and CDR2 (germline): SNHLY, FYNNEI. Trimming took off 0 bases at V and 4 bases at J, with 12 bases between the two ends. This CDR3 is CASSEAEQGITEAFF. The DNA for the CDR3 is TGTGCCAGCAGTGAAGCGGAGCAGGGGATCACTGAAGCTTTCTTT. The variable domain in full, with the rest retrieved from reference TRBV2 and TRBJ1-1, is EPEVTQTPSHQVTQMGQEVILRCVPISNHLYFYWYRQILGQKVEFLVSFYNNEISEKSEIFDDQFSVERPDGSNFTLKIRSTKLEDSAMYFCASSEAEQGITEAFFGQGTRLTVV.

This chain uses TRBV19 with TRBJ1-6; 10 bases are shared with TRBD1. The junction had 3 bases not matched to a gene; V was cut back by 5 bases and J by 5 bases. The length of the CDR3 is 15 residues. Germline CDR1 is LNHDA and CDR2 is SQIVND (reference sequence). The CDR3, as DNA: TGTGCCAGTAGTGGGGACAGGGGCCATAATTCACCCCTCCACTTT. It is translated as CASSGDRGHNSPLHF.

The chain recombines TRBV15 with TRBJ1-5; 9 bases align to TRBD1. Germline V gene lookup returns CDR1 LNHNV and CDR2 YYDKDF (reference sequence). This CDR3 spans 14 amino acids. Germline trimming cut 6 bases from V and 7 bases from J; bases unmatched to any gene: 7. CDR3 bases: TGTGCCACCAGTCCGGGACAGGGTAACCAGCCCCAGCATTTT. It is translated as CATSPGQGNQPQHF.

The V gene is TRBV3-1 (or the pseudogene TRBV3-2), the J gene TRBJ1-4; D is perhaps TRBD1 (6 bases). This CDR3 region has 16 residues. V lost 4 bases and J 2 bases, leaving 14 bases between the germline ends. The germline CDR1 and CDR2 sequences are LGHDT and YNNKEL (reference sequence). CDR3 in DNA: TGTGCCAGCAGCCCCGAGGGGGAGCGTACTAATGAAAAACTGTTTTTT. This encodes CASSPEGERTNEKLFF.

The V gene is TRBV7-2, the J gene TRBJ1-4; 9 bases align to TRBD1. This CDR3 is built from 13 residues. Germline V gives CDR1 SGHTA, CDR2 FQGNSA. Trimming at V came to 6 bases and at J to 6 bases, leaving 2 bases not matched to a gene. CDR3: CASRGQGDEKLFF. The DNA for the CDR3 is TGTGCCAGCAGGGGACAGGGAGATGAAAAACTGTTTTTT.

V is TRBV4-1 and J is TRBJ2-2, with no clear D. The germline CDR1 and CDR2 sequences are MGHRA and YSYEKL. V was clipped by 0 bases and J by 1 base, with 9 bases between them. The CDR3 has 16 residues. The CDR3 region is CASSQEELGNTGELFF. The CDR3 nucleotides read TGCGCCAGCAGCCAAGAGGAGCTGGGGAACACCGGGGAGCTGTTTTTT.